A selection of T cell receptor beta chains follows, all from one sample in a study of shared clonotypes between healthy human individuals. Generated by immunoSEQ multiplex PCR, the TCRdb table keeps only in-frame clones and is missing some. The sample consists of approximately 2,300,000 clones, around 90% of them appearing once. The sequenced sample was naive CD4+ T cells from PBMCs. These receptors were taken from a man aged 18-30 years in good health. Some clones in this sample may be carry-over from other donors' samples. Each CDR3 is given with its conserved first and last residue. Fields, in order: clone size, V gene, J gene, D gene, CDR3 protein, CDR3 DNA. A D gene is named only where the DNA matches it firmly. Some rows have no size entry. The others give once, few or many, or a class for an expanded clone.

>NA|TRBV25-1|TRBJ2-7|TRBD2
CASSGASGYYEQYF
TGTGCCAGCTCGGGAGCTAGCGGGTACTACGAGCAGTACTTC
>NA|TRBV9|TRBJ2-1|NA
CASTISASSYNEQFF
TGTGCCAGCACCATTAGCGCTAGCTCCTACAATGAGCAGTTCTTC
>NA|TRBV28|TRBJ1-1|NA
CASSSFYTEAFF
TGTGCCAGCAGCTCTTTTTATACTGAAGCTTTCTTT
>NA|TRBV28|TRBJ2-6|NA
CASSLLIGSGANVLTF
TGTGCCAGCAGTTTATTAATCGGCTCTGGGGCCAACGTCCTGACTTTC
>NA|TRBV7-3|TRBJ1-2|NA
CASSLRSYGYTF
TGTGCCAGCAGCTTAAGAAGCTATGGCTACACCTTC
>NA|TRBV19|TRBJ1-1|NA
CASREPRRGTEAFF
TGTGCCAGTAGGGAACCCCGGCGAGGTACTGAAGCTTTCTTT
>NA|TRBV6-5|TRBJ2-7|NA
CASSRAGPVGEQYF
TGTGCCAGCAGTAGGGCGGGCCCGGTGGGGGAGCAGTACTTC
>NA|TRBV7-2|TRBJ2-3|NA
CASSPETGADTQYF
TGTGCCAGCAGCCCAGAGACGGGAGCAGATACGCAGTATTTT
>NA|TRBV4-3|TRBJ2-3|TRBD2
CASSQGLSGSSTRTDTQYF
TGCGCCAGCAGCCAAGGCCTTAGCGGGAGCTCTACACGCACAGATACGCAGTATTTT
>NA|TRBV7-3|TRBJ2-7|TRBD1
CASSSRQGNEQYF
TGTGCCAGCAGCTCCCGACAGGGGAACGAGCAGTACTTC
>NA|TRBV11-3|TRBJ1-1|NA
CASSSTGNTEAFF
TGTGCCAGCAGCTCGACAGGGAACACTGAAGCTTTCTTT
>NA|TRBV7-2|TRBJ2-7|TRBD2
CASSPGGSGSPTYEQYF
TGTGCCAGCAGCCCGGGGGGGAGCGGGAGCCCCACCTACGAGCAGTACTTC
>NA|TRBV5-4|TRBJ2-5|NA
CASSSRALQETQYF
TGTGCCAGCAGCTCTAGGGCGCTCCAAGAGACCCAGTACTTC
>few|TRBV28|TRBJ1-3|NA
CASSLWSSGNTIYF
TGTGCCAGCAGTTTATGGAGCTCTGGAAACACCATATATTTT
>NA|TRBV6-1|TRBJ1-4|TRBD1
CASSSQTGGDEKLFF
TGTGCCAGCAGTTCGCAGACAGGGGGCGATGAAAAACTGTTTTTT
>NA|TRBV11-3|TRBJ2-7|NA
CASSLAAGTYEQYF
TGTGCCAGCAGCTTAGCAGCCGGAACCTACGAGCAGTACTTC
>NA|TRBV11-1|TRBJ2-7|NA
CASSRNGMIPLYEQYF
TGTGCCAGCAGCCGAAACGGAATGATCCCCCTCTACGAGCAGTACTTC
>few|TRBV7-9|TRBJ1-5|NA
CASSAQGGQPQHF
TGTGCCAGCAGCGCCCAGGGTGGGCAGCCCCAGCATTTT
>NA|TRBV29-1|TRBJ2-7|NA
CSVFGAEQYF
TGCAGCGTTTTTGGGGCCGAGCAGTACTTC
>NA|TRBV2|TRBJ2-1|TRBD2
CASSPGLAGENEQFF
TGTGCCAGCAGCCCGGGACTAGCGGGGGAAAATGAGCAGTTCTTC
>NA|TRBV20-1|TRBJ2-7|NA
CSAPRALEQYF
TGCAGTGCCCCAAGGGCGCTCGAGCAGTACTTC
>NA|TRBV4-2|TRBJ2-1|TRBD2
CASSQEIRSGRASDGEQFF
TGTGCCAGCAGCCAAGAAATCCGGAGCGGGAGGGCCTCAGACGGTGAGCAGTTCTTC